The rows below give T cell receptor beta chains drawn from one sample of a study of T-cell memory formation after mild COVID-19. TCRdb re-analysed the 5' RACE reads in MiXCR, keeping a single row per CDR3 protein. This table has 550,000 to 600,000 distinct CDR3 sequences, 15% to 20% appearing once. Sequencing was done on a sample of PBMCs or a T cell subset sorted from them (not recorded which). These receptors all come from an adult woman who had mild COVID-19 (a few samples of this study predate the infection). Cell type and time point are not known. Each CDR3 is given with its conserved first and last residue. The D gene is left open where the match is weak. Clone size is given for some rows only: seen once, a few or many times, or a class if the clone is expanded.

j_gene,abundance,v_gene,d_gene,CDR3aa,CDR3nt
TRBJ2-2,few,TRBV4-1,.,CASSQDPSGGSGELFF,TGCGCCAGCAGCCAAGATCCATCGGGGGGCTCCGGGGAGCTGTTTTTT
TRBJ1-6,.,TRBV30,.,CAWSVMGNSPLHF,TGTGCCTGGAGTGTAATGGGAAATTCACCCCTCCACTTT
TRBJ2-5,.,TRBV24-1,.,CATSDTSEGGETQYF,TGTGCCACCAGTGACACCTCGGAAGGGGGGGAGACCCAGTACTTC
TRBJ2-1,few,TRBV6-1,.,CAGSGTHSYNEQFF,TGTGCCGGATCCGGGACACACTCCTACAATGAGCAGTTCTTC
TRBJ1-4,.,TRBV5-1,TRBD1,CASSSGQGRATNEKLFF,TGCGCCAGCAGCTCGGGACAGGGGAGGGCAACTAATGAAAAACTGTTTTTT
TRBJ2-2,.,TRBV5-6,TRBD2,CASSPRDYYAGELFF,TGTGCCAGCAGCCCCCGGGACTATTATGCCGGGGAGCTGTTTTTT
TRBJ2-7,many,TRBV18,.,CASSPPMRAPTDYEQYF,TGTGCCAGCTCACCACCGATGAGGGCCCCAACCGACTACGAGCAGTACTTC
TRBJ1-1,.,TRBV4-1,.,CASSQVDSSPEAFF,TGCGCCAGCAGCCAAGTGGATTCGAGTCCCGAAGCTTTCTTT
TRBJ1-2,.,TRBV11-2,.,CASSLAKDSYPGGYGYTF,TGTGCCAGCAGCTTAGCGAAGGACAGCTATCCGGGCGGGTATGGCTACACCTTC
TRBJ2-4,.,TRBV12-5,.,CASGSTGQLNIQYF,TGTGCTAGTGGCTCCACGGGCCAATTAAACATTCAGTACTTC
TRBJ1-4,.,TRBV9,.,CASSVGWGSEKLFF,TGTGCCAGCAGCGTAGGCTGGGGAAGTGAAAAACTGTTTTTT
TRBJ2-7,.,TRBV20-1,.,CSAALPGTRSYEQYF,TGCAGTGCTGCGCTCCCCGGGACCCGATCCTACGAGCAGTACTTC
TRBJ2-1,few,TRBV7-9,.,CASSFNPFGARTRGPEQFF,TGTGCCAGCAGCTTCAACCCCTTCGGGGCGCGGACCAGAGGTCCTGAGCAGTTCTTC
TRBJ2-5,few,TRBV18,.,CASSPPNRETQYF,TGTGCCAGCTCACCACCTAACCGAGAGACCCAGTACTTC
TRBJ2-3,.,TRBV6-1,TRBD2,CASSEGSGGAADTQYF,TGTGCCAGCAGTGAAGGATCGGGGGGGGCTGCGGATACGCAGTATTTT
TRBJ1-1,.,TRBV12-3/TRBV12-4,TRBD1,CASSLKSGTGWDTEAFF,TGTGCCAGCAGTTTAAAGTCAGGGACAGGGTGGGATACTGAAGCTTTCTTT
TRBJ1-6,.,TRBV5-1,.,CASSFASGDNSPLHF,TGCGCCAGCAGCTTCGCTTCTGGGGATAATTCACCCCTCCACTTT
TRBJ2-3,few,TRBV18,TRBD2,CASSPTSGVAPDTQYF,TGTGCCAGCTCACCGACTAGCGGGGTGGCTCCCGATACGCAGTATTTT
TRBJ1-2,.,TRBV25-1,TRBD1,CASSTGGSNYGYTF,TGTGCCAGCAGTACAGGGGGATCTAACTATGGCTACACCTTC
TRBJ1-1,.,TRBV7-9,.,CASTNTGYLNTEAFF,TGTGCCAGCACCAATACGGGGTACCTGAACACTGAAGCTTTCTTT
TRBJ2-2,.,TRBV25-1,.,CASRTATNTGELFF,TGTGCCAGCAGAACGGCCACGAACACCGGGGAGCTGTTTTTT
TRBJ1-2,few,TRBV6-1,.,CASSEASVRRPVYGYTF,TGTGCCAGCAGTGAAGCCTCGGTTAGGCGGCCTGTCTATGGCTACACCTTC
TRBJ2-7,few,TRBV25-1,.,CASSESGVIPYEQYF,TGTGCCAGCAGTGAATCAGGGGTGATCCCCTACGAGCAGTACTTC
TRBJ2-3,once,TRBV4-3,TRBD2,CASRKGVTSGITDTQYF,TGCGCCAGCAGGAAGGGAGTCACTAGCGGAATCACAGATACGCAGTATTTT
TRBJ2-2,.,TRBV11-2,.,CASSLEVPGELFF,TGTGCCAGCAGCTTAGAGGTACCCGGGGAGCTGTTTTTT
TRBJ2-7,.,TRBV30,.,CAWSVGGNYEQYF,TGTGCCTGGAGTGTGGGCGGCAACTACGAGCAGTACTTC
TRBJ1-2,few,TRBV12-3/TRBV12-4,.,CASGRLNSNYGYTF,TGTGCCAGCGGGAGACTAAACTCTAACTATGGCTACACCTTC
TRBJ2-1,many,TRBV3-1,TRBD2,CASSPTSGRHEQFF,TGTGCCAGCAGCCCGACTAGCGGGAGACATGAGCAGTTCTTC
TRBJ1-6,.,TRBV15,.,CATSRGVTVDNSPLHF,TGTGCCACCAGCAGAGGAGTGACGGTGGATAATTCACCCCTCCACTTT
TRBJ1-3,few,TRBV7-2,.,CASSPGFSGNTIYF,TGTGCCAGCAGCCCTGGGTTCTCTGGAAACACCATATATTTT
TRBJ2-1,.,TRBV6-2/TRBV6-3,TRBD2,CASSYRGTRFDEKFF,TGTGCCAGCAGTTACCGCGGGACTAGGTTTGATGAGAAGTTCTTC
TRBJ1-5,.,TRBV12-3/TRBV12-4,TRBD1,CASTPSGQGLVGPQHF,TGTGCCAGCACTCCGTCGGGACAGGGCTTAGTAGGGCCCCAGCATTTT
TRBJ2-1,.,TRBV2,TRBD2,CASSSSGRVPVEQFF,TGTGCCAGCAGTAGTAGCGGGAGGGTACCGGTTGAGCAGTTCTTC
TRBJ2-7,.,TRBV5-1,TRBD2,CASSSGGGLSYEQYF,TGCGCCAGCAGCTCTGGGGGAGGGCTCTCCTACGAGCAGTACTTC
TRBJ1-5,.,TRBV24-1,.,CATGGSGGNQPQHF,TGTGCCACCGGAGGGAGTGGGGGCAATCAGCCCCAGCATTTT
TRBJ2-1,few,TRBV6-6,.,CASSYLQVIPYNEQFF,TGTGCCAGCAGTTACTTACAGGTGATACCCTACAATGAGCAGTTCTTC
TRBJ1-2,few,TRBV20-1,.,CSAMSGNNYGYTF,TGCAGTGCTATGTCAGGGAATAACTATGGCTACACCTTC
TRBJ2-7,.,TRBV15,TRBD2,CATSRNPGGPYEQYF,TGTGCCACCAGCCGTAACCCGGGAGGACCCTACGAGCAGTACTTC
TRBJ2-6,.,TRBV4-1,TRBD1,CASSFGTGWTNVLTF,TGCGCCAGCAGTTTCGGGACAGGGTGGACCAACGTCCTGACTTTC
TRBJ2-1,many,TRBV7-6,.,CASSPVYNEQFF,TGTGCCAGCAGCCCTGTCTACAATGAGCAGTTCTTC
TRBJ1-2,few,TRBV24-1,.,CATSDPWRGEGYTF,TGTGCCACCAGTGATCCTTGGCGGGGAGAGGGCTACACCTTC
TRBJ1-1,.,TRBV12-3/TRBV12-4,TRBD1,CASSLGTGWDTEAFF,TGTGCCAGCAGTTTAGGGACAGGGTGGGACACTGAAGCTTTCTTT
TRBJ1-6,.,TRBV20-1,.,CSARDSTGNSPLHF,TGCAGTGCTAGAGACTCGACGGGTAATTCACCCCTCCACTTT
TRBJ1-4,.,TRBV7-2,.,CASSLMKAQLFF,TGTGCCAGCAGCTTAATGAAGGCCCAACTGTTTTTT
TRBJ2-7,.,TRBV27,.,CATSGAAYEQYF,TGTGCCACCAGTGGGGCGGCCTACGAGCAGTACTTC
TRBJ2-1,few,TRBV7-8,TRBD2,CASSSGLAGGRALLDEQFF,TGTGCCAGCAGCTCCGGACTAGCGGGGGGGCGCGCCCTCCTCGATGAGCAGTTCTTC
TRBJ1-3,.,TRBV7-9,.,CASSQNPMGLGTIYF,TGTGCCAGCAGCCAGAACCCTATGGGACTTGGCACCATATATTTT
TRBJ2-4,few,TRBV6-1,.,CASTDLAKNIQYF,TGTGCCAGCACTGACCTTGCCAAAAACATTCAGTACTTC
TRBJ2-5,few,TRBV15,.,CATSSRSRGETQYF,TGTGCCACCAGCAGTCGATCGAGGGGTGAGACCCAGTACTTC
TRBJ2-5,few,TRBV9,.,CASKTGTHAGETQYF,TGTGCCAGCAAAACAGGGACCCACGCTGGAGAGACCCAGTACTTC
TRBJ2-1,few,TRBV20-1,.,CSARGGAIGNEQFF,TGCAGTGCTAGGGGTGGGGCCATAGGGAATGAGCAGTTCTTC
TRBJ2-1,few,TRBV7-8,TRBD2,CASSVRLAGGNEQFF,TGTGCCAGCAGCGTCCGACTAGCGGGAGGGAATGAGCAGTTCTTC
TRBJ2-5,.,TRBV18,TRBD1,CASSPPRTGVQETQYF,TGTGCCAGCTCACCACCGCGGACAGGGGTCCAAGAGACCCAGTACTTC
TRBJ2-5,.,TRBV12-3/TRBV12-4,TRBD2,CASSTRLAAPVNQETQYF,TGTGCCAGCAGTACGAGACTAGCGGCACCCGTAAACCAAGAGACCCAGTACTTC
TRBJ2-2,few,TRBV7-2,.,CASSLISGGRYTGELFF,TGTGCCAGCAGCTTAATATCCGGGGGGCGCTACACCGGGGAGCTGTTTTTT